This TCR beta chain was sequenced during a study of T cells in Graves' hyperthyroidism and ophthalmopathy. The CDR3 regions of TCR beta were amplified from RNA transcripts. Carried out on the TCR CDR3, a first-round RT-PCR used the HTBI primer set. TCRdb itself ran the multiplex PCR reads through MiXCR, one entry per CDR3 protein. The data contain approximately 320,000 distinct CDR3 sequences, roughly 15% of them singletons. Trimming cost V 1 base and J 0 bases, with 10 bases left between them. The CDR3 consists of 16 residues. Germline-derived CDR1 and CDR2 are MNHNS and SASEGT. Exclusion followed for patients with uncontrolled infection, other autoimmune disease, pregnancy or lactation. Under 12 ml fresh peripheral blood yielded the PBMCs.

The chain recombines TRBV6-1 with TRBJ1-3; D gene uncertain. This TCR was recovered from a man younger than 45 with Graves' hyperthyroidism. Specimen: blood. CDR3 sequence: CASSEVAPNSGNTIYF. Here the CDR3 DNA reads TGTGCCAGCAGTGAAGTAGCCCCTAACTCTGGAAACACCATATATTTT.